Below are 8 T cell receptor beta chains sequenced from a single sample in a study of T-cell reconstitution after alpha-beta-depleted transplantation in children (dated by TCRdb to about 2016). Explained via the paper, the treatment or condition label denotes: allogeneic hematopoietic cell transplantation with graft depleted of TCRalphabeta T cells and CD19 B cells. Libraries were made using PCR. Instrument used: Illumina HiSeq 2500. TCR library preparation used molecular barcoding, with unique molecular identifiers applied to normalize quantification of the TCRbeta repertoire. Through fastp at Q25 and MiXCR, TCRdb rebuilt clones from the public reads, retaining in-frame beta chains. Each entry is one CDR3 protein sequence, shown with its most common DNA and genes. The table for this sample lists about 170,000 distinct CDR3 sequences; 11% of them were counted only once. About 13% of the sample is in the top ten clones.

Sequencing was performed on PBMCs, taken before TCRalphabeta/CD19-depleted stem cell transplant. These receptors came from a boy aged 2 to 10 with acute myeloid leukemia, due to receive a stem cell transplant.

This clonotype appeared many times. The chain carries TRBV5-1 and TRBJ1-1; TRBD1 matches 7 bases. V lost 7 bases, J lost 4 bases, and 4 bases stayed unmatched. The CDR3 contains 12 residues. Germline CDR1 and CDR2: SGHRS and YFSETQ. The CDR3 protein is CASGQVGTEAFF. The DNA of the CDR3 is TGCGCCAGCGGACAGGTGGGCACTGAAGCTTTCTTT.

Points on this clonotype: This could be a read error, since a much larger clone is one nucleotide away. The J gene is TRBJ1-1, the V gene TRBV7-6, with D unclear. CDR1 SGHVS and CDR2 FNYEAQ come from the germline V gene. The CDR3 contains 14 residues. CDR3 nucleotides: TGTGCCAGCAGCTTAAAGGGTAGGGATACTGAATCTTTCTTT. Its translation: CASSLKGRDTESFF.

This clonotype was counted at least ten times. The rearrangement joins TRBV5-1 to TRBJ1-1, with 12 bases matching TRBD1. The CDR3 has 16 residues. The ends lost 5 bases at V and 5 bases at J; junction bases unmatched: 10. Germline loops: CDR1 SGHRS, CDR2 YFSETQ. CDR3 coding DNA: TGCGCCAGCAGTGTAGGGACAGGGGGCCTTGATACTGAAGCTTTCTTT. Encoded protein: CASSVGTGGLDTEAFF.

This clonotype came up many times. The chain links TRBV20-1 to TRBJ2-1; the D is unclear. Germline values: CDR1 DFQATT, CDR2 SNEGSKA (reference sequence). Trimming removed 6 bases from V and 8 bases from J, with 14 bases in between. This CDR3 contains 12 residues. The CDR3 DNA reads TGCAGTGCCAGCCAGAAGTGGGATGAGCAGTTCTTC. This encodes CSASQKWDEQFF.

There are many counts of this clonotype. This chain connects TRBV5-1 to TRBJ1-2, with 9 bases lining up with TRBD1. The CDR3 spans 14 residues. V trimming: 0 bases; J trimming: 8 bases; junction bases outside the gene matches: 5. Germline loops: CDR1 SGHRS, CDR2 YFSETQ. As DNA, the CDR3 is TGCGCCAGCAGCTTGGTTGGGACAGGGCGAGGCTACACCTTC. It encodes CASSLVGTGRGYTF.

Ten or more counts support this clonotype. The CDR3 nucleotides are TGTGCCAGCAGCTTAGAATCCGGGACAGACTCCTACGAGCAGTACTTC. This codes for CASSLESGTDSYEQYF. V usage is TRBV7-6 and J usage is TRBJ2-7; 7 bases align to TRBD1. Unmatched junction bases numbered 6, after V lost 1 base and J lost 0 bases. Germline V gene sequence: CDR1 SGHVS, CDR2 FNYEAQ. The length of the CDR3 is 16 residues.

This clonotype has at least ten counts. This chain links TRBV5-1 with TRBJ2-5, with TRBD1 identical over 7 bases. CDR1 is SGHRS and CDR2 is YFSETQ in the germline V gene. J was trimmed by 1 base and V by 5 bases; bases with no gene match: 8. The CDR3 runs 15 residues. In DNA, the CDR3 is TGCGCCAGCAGATACGCCTACAGGGGCCAAGAGACCCAGTACTTC. It encodes CASRYAYRGQETQYF.

The table lists this clonotype with a few counts. The rearrangement joins TRBV20-1 to TRBJ1-5; tentative D call: TRBD1 (6 bases). This CDR3 is 15 amino acids long. The germline V gene has CDR1 DFQATT and CDR2 SNEGSKA (reference sequence). V lost 6 bases to trimming and J lost 4 bases, with 19 bases between them. DNA for the CDR3: TGCAGTGCGGAGCCTATCCTAGGGGGGAATCAGCCCCAGCATTTT. Protein: CSAEPILGGNQPQHF.